The rows below give T cell receptor beta chains drawn from one sample of a study of blood T cells in healthy people across ages. Each CDR3 protein is one row after TCRdb ran MiXCR on the 5' RACE reads. This table has roughly 800,000 distinct CDR3 sequences, about 62% appearing once. Sequencing input: blood. Receptors originate from a man aged 30 to 39 in good health. CDR3s include the opening cysteine and the closing phenylalanine or tryptophan. D genes are given only for firm matches. Size tells how often a clone was seen (once, few, many) or the class of an expanded clone, and some rows leave it out.

TRBJ1-5,.,TRBV29-1,.,TGCAGCGTCCTCGGGGACGGTAATCAGCCCCAGCATTTT,CSVLGDGNQPQHF
TRBJ1-1,.,TRBV4-2,.,TGTGCCAGCAGCTCGCCTCCAGGGCCCACTGAAGCTTTCTTT,CASSSPPGPTEAFF
TRBJ2-7,.,TRBV5-1,.,TGCGCCAGCGTTCCGTTAGGGGGGAGAGGAGACGAGCAGTACTTC,CASVPLGGRGDEQYF
TRBJ1-6,TRBD1,TRBV7-9,.,TGTGCCAGCAGCTTTGGCCTCGGGACAGAAAATTCACCCCTCCACTTT,CASSFGLGTENSPLHF
TRBJ2-5,TRBD1,TRBV12-3/TRBV12-4,few,TGTGCCAGCAGTTCCAGGGGGACCCAAGAGACCCAGTACTTC,CASSSRGTQETQYF
TRBJ2-3,.,TRBV4-2,once,TGTGCCAGCAGCCAACCGCCATATTCAGATACGCAGTATTTT,CASSQPPYSDTQYF
TRBJ2-7,.,TRBV7-2,.,TGTGCCAGCAGTCCATACCTAGGGCAGAGGCAGTACTTC,CASSPYLGQRQYF
TRBJ2-7,.,TRBV6-2/TRBV6-3,few,TGTGCCAGCAGCCTAAGGGGTGCTTCCGAGCAGTACTTC,CASSLRGASEQYF
TRBJ2-7,.,TRBV29-1,few,TGCAGCGTTGGGGCCCCGGGACAATACTACGAGCAGTACTTC,CSVGAPGQYYEQYF
TRBJ1-4,.,TRBV28,.,TGTGCCAGCAGTATCGCGGCGACAGCAGGGCCCGCTAAACTGTTTTTT,CASSIAATAGPAKLFF
TRBJ1-1,.,TRBV6-6,once,TGTGCCAGCAGCAACGGCGGGTCGACTGAAGCTTTCTTT,CASSNGGSTEAFF
TRBJ1-4,.,TRBV6-6,.,TGTGCCAGCAGTCACCAGAGGCAGGGCGGTGAAAAACTGTTTTTT,CASSHQRQGGEKLFF
TRBJ2-3,TRBD1,TRBV12-5,.,TGTGCTAGTGGTTTGGCGGGACAGCTCACAGATACGCAGTATTTT,CASGLAGQLTDTQYF
TRBJ1-5,.,TRBV18,.,TGTGCCAGCCCTACAGGGTCGGAACAGCCCCAGCATTTT,CASPTGSEQPQHF
TRBJ2-5,.,TRBV7-2,few,TGTGCCAGCAGCTTCAACGGCAGGGCCCACCAAGAGACCCAGTACTTC,CASSFNGRAHQETQYF
TRBJ1-6,TRBD1,TRBV20-1,many,TGCAGTGCTACACAGGGGGCCGATTCACCCCTCCACTTT,CSATQGADSPLHF
TRBJ2-7,.,TRBV6-5,.,TGTGCCAGCAGTTACGCAGGACAGCTCGGCGAGCAGTACTTC,CASSYAGQLGEQYF
TRBJ2-1,TRBD2,TRBV5-4,.,TGTGCCAGCAGCCCGGGCGGGACTAGCGGGAGTGAGCAGTTCTTC,CASSPGGTSGSEQFF
TRBJ2-7,TRBD2,TRBV6-5,.,TGTGCCAGCAGTACGGATGCGGGAGGGGGCCACAATGAGCAGTACTTC,CASSTDAGGGHNEQYF
TRBJ1-2,.,TRBV29-1,.,TGCAGCGTTGAAGATCAGGTGGGGGTGGGCGGCTACACCTTC,CSVEDQVGVGGYTF
TRBJ2-7,.,TRBV28,.,TGTGCCAGCAGGTGGGGCCGATTTGAGCAGTACTTC,CASRWGRFEQYF
TRBJ2-7,TRBD2,TRBV4-3,.,TGCGCCAGCAGCCAAGATCTAGCGGGAGTCTACGAGCAGTACTTC,CASSQDLAGVYEQYF
TRBJ2-2,.,TRBV2,.,TGTGCCAGCAGTTTGACCGAGAACACCGGGGAGCTGTTTTTT,CASSLTENTGELFF
TRBJ2-7,.,TRBV5-1,.,TGCGCCAGCAGCTTGGAACAGCGGTCCTCCTACGAGCAGTACTTC,CASSLEQRSSYEQYF
TRBJ2-4,TRBD1,TRBV7-9,.,TGTGCCAGCAGCCCTACCGGGACAGGGGGCTATGAGCAGTACTTC,CASSPTGTGGYEQYF
TRBJ2-1,.,TRBV20-1,.,TGCAGTGCTAGTGCTCTCGACTATTACAATGAGCAGTTCTTC,CSASALDYYNEQFF
TRBJ1-2,.,TRBV10-3,few,TGTGCCATCAGTGATAATTATGGCTACACCTTC,CAISDNYGYTF
TRBJ2-7,TRBD1,TRBV7-9,.,TGTGCCAGCGGACAGGGGACTCAGAGCTCCTACGAGCAGTACTTC,CASGQGTQSSYEQYF
TRBJ2-5,.,TRBV6-1,.,TGTGCCAGCAGTGATCGCTCGGGTAGGGAGACCCAGTACTTC,CASSDRSGRETQYF
TRBJ2-1,.,TRBV20-1,.,TGCAGTGCTAGAGATGGGATAGCAGGAGTGTACAATGAGCAGTTCTTC,CSARDGIAGVYNEQFF
TRBJ2-6,.,TRBV12-3/TRBV12-4,.,TGTGCCAGCAGTTTCTCTCATACTTCTGGGGCCAACTTCCTGACTTTC,CASSFSHTSGANFLTF
TRBJ2-6,TRBD1,TRBV12-3/TRBV12-4,.,TGTGCCAGCAGTTTAGCGCTAGGACAGGGGAGCTCTGGGGCCAACGTCCTGACTTTC,CASSLALGQGSSGANVLTF
TRBJ2-7,.,TRBV28,.,TGTGCCAGCACCCAGCCTCTTGGGAGCCACGAGCAGTACTTC,CASTQPLGSHEQYF
TRBJ2-5,.,TRBV24-1,once,TGTGCCACCAGTGATTTTACGGGGGGCAATGAGCAGTACTTC,CATSDFTGGNEQYF
TRBJ2-7,.,TRBV29-1,few,TGCAGCGTTTTGGGAATCTACGGGTACGGGACTCCGATTTCCTACGAGCAGTACTTC,CSVLGIYGYGTPISYEQYF
TRBJ2-1,.,TRBV29-1,few,TGCAGCGTTGCCGACGACTACAATGAGCAGTTCTTC,CSVADDYNEQFF
TRBJ2-7,.,TRBV4-3,.,TGCGCCAGCAGCCAAGATGGGTCTTTAGCCTACGAGCAGTACTTC,CASSQDGSLAYEQYF
TRBJ2-6,TRBD2,TRBV6-1,once,TGTGCGTCGGCGGGGGACCGCTCTGGGGCCAACGTCCTGACTTTC,CASAGDRSGANVLTF
TRBJ2-1,.,TRBV24-1,.,TGTGCCACCAGTGATTTGGAGGCGAGTACATACAATGAGCAGTTCTTC,CATSDLEASTYNEQFF
TRBJ2-1,.,TRBV20-1,.,TGCAGTGCTCCTAACTACCCTCACGTTTACAATGAGCAGTTCTTC,CSAPNYPHVYNEQFF
TRBJ2-3,.,TRBV10-3,.,TGTGCCGGCCGGTCACAAGGGGATACGCAGTATTTT,CAGRSQGDTQYF
TRBJ2-7,.,TRBV5-6,.,TGTGCCAGCAGGTTCCAACGCACCTACGAGCAGTACTTC,CASRFQRTYEQYF